This T cell receptor (beta chain) emerged from a study of blood T cell repertoires in COVID-19. Study-level background: Italy, Spain and the United States were the sources of the convalescent and acute COVID-19 samples. T cells, B-cell-depleted T cells, or PBMCs provided the cDNA or gDNA that served as material.

Those enrolled, adults aged 18 to 89 years, came from some 25 US areas. Clinical history reported by participants formed the basis on which cohorts were assigned. TCRdb's copy holds only in-frame clones and misses some; the assay was immunoSEQ multiplex PCR. Here the sample spans 200,000 to 300,000 clones, nearly 90% being singletons. The germline CDR1 and CDR2 sequences are SNHLY and FYNNEI. V was pared by 8 bases and J by 2 bases, with 13 bases between. This CDR3 spans 14 amino acids. The receptor comes from a woman in her 30s with acute COVID-19. Sequencing was done on a sample of PBMCs or T cells enriched from blood (not recorded which). V and J are TRBV2 and TRBJ1-5; possibly TRBD1 for D (6 bases). The CDR3 DNA sequence: TGTGCCAGCGGGGGCCGGTTCGGCAATCAGCCCCAGCATTTT. Translated: CASGGRFGNQPQHF.